The 6 T cell receptor beta chains below were found in one sample sequenced in a study of blood T cell repertoires in COVID-19. The repertoire was sequenced with immunoSEQ multiplex PCR; TCRdb's copy has only in-frame clones and lacks some. The top ten clones hold 8.4% of a sample with about 180,000 clones, roughly 82% of them seen once. The sample taken for sequencing was peripheral blood. These receptor sequences come from a woman in her seventies with acute or convalescent COVID-19.

The chain has TRBV5-1 and TRBJ1-1; D remains ambiguous. V lost 0 bases, J lost 0 bases, and 9 bases lay in between. Germline V gene sequence: CDR1 SGHRS, CDR2 YFSETQ. This CDR3 has 15 residues. DNA for the CDR3: TGCGCCAGCAGCTTGGATGGCCAGGTGAACACTGAAGCTTTCTTT. It is translated as CASSLDGQVNTEAFF.

The V call is TRBV6-1, the J call TRBJ2-3; unclear D gene. Germline CDR1 MNHNS, CDR2 SASEGT. The CDR3 is made up of 16 amino acids. Trimming shortened V by 3 bases and J by 0 bases, and 13 bases separated the two germline ends. The CDR3 protein is CASSDLRQPSTDTQYF. The CDR3 DNA reads as TGTGCCAGCAGTGACCTGAGGCAGCCAAGCACAGATACGCAGTATTTT.

This chain links TRBV25-1 with TRBJ1-1; 7 bases agree with TRBD1. Germline CDR1 is MGHDK and CDR2 is SYGVNS. The CDR3 contains 14 residues. V was clipped by 4 bases and J by 4 bases; unmatched bases: 6. The CDR3 DNA sequence: TGTGCCAGCAGTGCTCGAGGGACAGCCACTGAAGCTTTCTTT. Encoded protein: CASSARGTATEAFF.

The V call is TRBV6-6, the J call TRBJ2-7; no reliable D call. The CDR3 covers 13 residues. The germline V gene has CDR1 MNHNY and CDR2 SVGAGI (reference sequence). V was shortened by 6 bases and J by 0 bases, with 9 bases between the two germline ends. CDR3 nucleotides: TGTGCCAGCAGGCCAGGAAGCTCCTACGAGCAGTACTTC. Its translation is CASRPGSSYEQYF.

V usage is TRBV3-1 (or the pseudogene TRBV3-2) and J usage is TRBJ2-7; D perhaps matches TRBD2 (6 bases). Trimming shortened V by 2 bases and J by 6 bases, and 11 bases separated the two germline ends. The germline V gene has CDR1 LGHDT and CDR2 YNNKEL (reference sequence). The CDR3 runs to 13 residues. DNA for the CDR3: TGTGCCAGCAGCCAACCGAATAGCGGCGAGCAGTACTTC. This gives the protein CASSQPNSGEQYF.

The table lists this clone with a few counts. This CDR3 reads CASSWVQDNEKLFF. CDR3 DNA: TGTGCCAGCAGCTGGGTACAGGATAATGAAAAACTGTTTTTT. V is TRBV28 and J is TRBJ1-4, with a weak D call TRBD1 (5 bases). The CDR3 has 14 residues. V shed 6 bases and J shed 4 bases, with 12 bases lying between them. CDR1 is MDHEN and CDR2 is SYDVKM in the germline V gene.